This T cell receptor beta chain was documented in a study of blood T cell repertoires in COVID-19. Measured with immunoSEQ multiplex PCR; TCRdb has only the in-frame clones, and not every one. The data show 120,000 to 150,000 clones, with more than 75% seen just once and 10% to 15% held by the top ten. Germline loops: CDR1 SGHNT, CDR2 YENEEA. Germline trimming cut 3 bases from V and 8 bases from J; bases unmatched to any gene: 10. This CDR3 is built from 15 residues. This rearrangement joins TRBV11-3 to TRBJ2-1; 7 bases map to TRBD2. Source material: peripheral blood. This clonotype was sampled from a man at least 80 years old with acute or convalescent COVID-19. CDR3 coding DNA: TGTGCCAGCAGCTTGGGCGGGGGAGCCGGGGATGAGCAGTTCTTC. Translating gives CASSLGGGAGDEQFF.